These T cell receptor beta chains were read from a single sample in a study of brain metastases from non-small cell lung cancer. The table came from immunoSEQ multiplex PCR; TCRdb's copy has only in-frame clones and leaves some out. The sample carries roughly 3,200 clones, about 95% recorded once. Sequenced sample: tumor-adjacent normal tissue. The receptor source for this set is a donor at least 40 years old with non-small cell lung cancer. Both conserved end residues are part of each CDR3. The order of the fields is D gene, J gene, clone size, V gene, CDR3 DNA, CDR3 protein. A D gene is named only where the DNA matches it firmly. Clone size, where shown, is once, few, many, or a class for clones that have expanded.

D: TRBD2; J: TRBJ2-1; size: once; V: TRBV7-2; DNA: TGTGCCAGCAGCTCCGTTAGTAGCGGGGGGCGCAATGAGCAGTTCTTC; CDR3: CASSSVSSGGRNEQFF
D: -; J: TRBJ2-3; size: once; V: TRBV7-8; DNA: TGTGCCAGCAGCCCTAGCAATTCGCAGTATTTT; CDR3: CASSPSNSQYF
D: -; J: TRBJ1-4; size: -; V: TRBV27; DNA: TGTGCCAGCAGTTTGGGGAGGCGGGGTGAAAAACTGTTTTTT; CDR3: CASSLGRRGEKLFF
D: -; J: TRBJ2-7; size: -; V: TRBV6-1; DNA: TGTGCCAGCAGTGAGCCAGGAATTTCATACGAGCAGTACTTC; CDR3: CASSEPGISYEQYF
D: -; J: TRBJ2-7; size: -; V: TRBV21-1; DNA: TGTGCCAGCCGGCAGCCCCATGTGGGGATCCACGAGCAGTACTTC; CDR3: CASRQPHVGIHEQYF
D: -; J: TRBJ1-5; size: -; V: TRBV5-6; DNA: TGTGCCAGCAGCTTGTCGGGGGCAGGACAGCCCCAGCATTTT; CDR3: CASSLSGAGQPQHF
D: TRBD2; J: TRBJ2-3; size: -; V: TRBV4-1; DNA: TGCGCCAGCAGCCAAGAACCACTAGCGGGAGGTTCTTCTAGCACAGATACGCAGTATTTT; CDR3: CASSQEPLAGGSSSTDTQYF
D: -; J: TRBJ2-3; size: once; V: TRBV5-4; DNA: TGTGCCAGCAGCCCAAAAGGAATAGGAGATACGCAGTATTTT; CDR3: CASSPKGIGDTQYF
D: -; J: TRBJ1-2; size: -; V: TRBV5-1; DNA: TGCGCCAGCAACCCGGGGAGCGGTAACTATGGCTACACCTTC; CDR3: CASNPGSGNYGYTF
D: -; J: TRBJ2-7; size: -; V: TRBV12-3/TRBV12-4; DNA: TGTGCCAGCAGTTTAGGTTCAGCCACCCAGTACTTC; CDR3: CASSLGSATQYF
D: -; J: TRBJ2-1; size: -; V: TRBV20-1; DNA: TGCAGCGCGGCCTACAATGAGCAGTTCTTC; CDR3: CSAAYNEQFF
D: TRBD2; J: TRBJ2-3; size: -; V: TRBV29-1; DNA: TGCAGCGTAGATAGCGGGAGCGCAGATACGCAGTATTTT; CDR3: CSVDSGSADTQYF
D: -; J: TRBJ2-5; size: -; V: TRBV7-8; DNA: TGTGCCAGCAGTTCACTGGAAGAGACCCAGTACTTC; CDR3: CASSSLEETQYF
D: TRBD2; J: TRBJ2-4; size: -; V: TRBV6-4; DNA: TGTGCCAGCAGTGAACTAGCGGGAGGTCAAAACATTCAGTACTTC; CDR3: CASSELAGGQNIQYF
D: -; J: TRBJ1-1; size: -; V: TRBV5-1; DNA: TGCGCCAGCAGCTTGGGTACCAGGGTGGACACTGAAGCTTTCTTT; CDR3: CASSLGTRVDTEAFF
D: -; J: TRBJ2-5; size: -; V: TRBV18; DNA: TGTGCCAGCTCACAAGGTCCGGGACCTCTGGTACCGGAGACCCAGTACTTC; CDR3: CASSQGPGPLVPETQYF
D: -; J: TRBJ2-2; size: -; V: TRBV29-1; DNA: TGCAGCGCCCGAGGGGCAGGGAGGAACACCGGGGAGCTGTTTTTT; CDR3: CSARGAGRNTGELFF
D: TRBD2; J: TRBJ2-1; size: few; V: TRBV6-2/TRBV6-3; DNA: TGTGCCAGCAGTTACTCGTCTCAGCGGGGGCCCTACAATGAGCAGTTCTTC; CDR3: CASSYSSQRGPYNEQFF
D: TRBD1; J: TRBJ2-7; size: -; V: TRBV6-5; DNA: TGTGCCAGCAGTTCGGGACAGGTCCGGCAGCAGTACTTC; CDR3: CASSSGQVRQQYF
D: -; J: TRBJ2-3; size: -; V: TRBV10-3; DNA: TGTGCCATCAGTGATCCCAGGGAGACAGATACGCAGTATTTT; CDR3: CAISDPRETDTQYF
D: -; J: TRBJ2-7; size: -; V: TRBV29-1; DNA: TGCAGCGCGATTAGCGACGGAAGCTCCTACGAGCAGTACTTC; CDR3: CSAISDGSSYEQYF
D: -; J: TRBJ1-1; size: -; V: TRBV6-5; DNA: TGTGCCAGCAGTTACGAGAGGGGCCTAAACATTGAAGCTTTCTTT; CDR3: CASSYERGLNIEAFF
D: TRBD1; J: TRBJ1-3; size: -; V: TRBV28; DNA: TGTGCCAGCAGTTTAGAAAAAAACAGGGGATCTGGAAACACCATATATTTT; CDR3: CASSLEKNRGSGNTIYF
D: TRBD2; J: TRBJ2-3; size: -; V: TRBV9; DNA: TGTGCCAGCAGCGTAGGTCATCGACTAGCGGGGAAGGCAGATACGCAGTATTTT; CDR3: CASSVGHRLAGKADTQYF
D: TRBD2; J: TRBJ2-1; size: -; V: TRBV11-1; DNA: TGTGCCAGCAGCTTAGGCGGCGGGGGGGCGACCGATGAGCAATTCTTC; CDR3: CASSLGGGGATDEQFF
D: -; J: TRBJ2-3; size: -; V: TRBV11-3; DNA: TGTGCCAGCAGCCCCGGGGCGGGTACGCAGTATTTT; CDR3: CASSPGAGTQYF
D: -; J: TRBJ1-2; size: -; V: TRBV9; DNA: TGTGCCAGCAGCCCGTCCGGGATGAGCAACTATGGCTACACCTTC; CDR3: CASSPSGMSNYGYTF
D: TRBD2; J: TRBJ2-5; size: -; V: TRBV6-5; DNA: TGTGCCAGCAGTTTTGGACTAGCGGGAAAAGAGACTCAGTACTTC; CDR3: CASSFGLAGKETQYF
D: TRBD1; J: TRBJ2-2; size: -; V: TRBV7-2; DNA: TGTGCCAGCAGCTCCAGAGCGGACAGGGCGGCCACCGGGGAGCTGTTTTTT; CDR3: CASSSRADRAATGELFF
D: -; J: TRBJ2-5; size: -; V: TRBV19; DNA: TGTGCCACCGCCCGGGACCGCCGACAAGAGACTCAGTACTTC; CDR3: CATARDRRQETQYF
D: -; J: TRBJ2-7; size: once; V: TRBV6-1; DNA: TGTGCCAGCAGTGACGGCGACTTTTGGTTCTCCTACGAGCAGTACTTC; CDR3: CASSDGDFWFSYEQYF
D: -; J: TRBJ2-6; size: -; V: TRBV7-8; DNA: TGTGCCAGCAGCTTAGTCGGGGGTGCCCACTCTGGGGCCAACGTCCTGACTTTC; CDR3: CASSLVGGAHSGANVLTF
D: -; J: TRBJ2-7; size: -; V: TRBV27; DNA: TGTGCCAGCAGTAACACCCCGGGCGAGCAGTACTTC; CDR3: CASSNTPGEQYF
D: -; J: TRBJ1-3; size: -; V: TRBV19; DNA: TGTGCCAGTAGTACCTGGAGCTCTGGAAACACCATATATTTT; CDR3: CASSTWSSGNTIYF
D: -; J: TRBJ2-3; size: -; V: TRBV25-1; DNA: TGTGCCAGCAGTGGGTTCCCGGCCCCAGATACGCAGTATTTT; CDR3: CASSGFPAPDTQYF
D: TRBD2; J: TRBJ2-6; size: -; V: TRBV3-1/TRBV3-2; DNA: TGTGCCAGCAGCTTACTAGCGGGGGGGCTTGGGGCCAACGTCCTGACTTTC; CDR3: CASSLLAGGLGANVLTF
D: -; J: TRBJ2-5; size: -; V: TRBV20-1; DNA: TGCAGTGCTAGTCTCAGGGAGGGGGGCTGGGAGACCCAGTACTTC; CDR3: CSASLREGGWETQYF
D: TRBD2; J: TRBJ2-5; size: -; V: TRBV5-5; DNA: TGTGCCAGCAGCCTCGGACTAGCGGTCCAAGAGACCCAGTACTTC; CDR3: CASSLGLAVQETQYF
D: TRBD2; J: TRBJ2-3; size: -; V: TRBV30; DNA: TGTGCCTGGAGAGGACTAGCGGTCACAGATACGCAGTATTTT; CDR3: CAWRGLAVTDTQYF
D: -; J: TRBJ2-7; size: -; V: TRBV28; DNA: TGTGCCAGCAGTATAAATTACGAGCAATACTTC; CDR3: CASSINYEQYF
D: -; J: TRBJ2-5; size: -; V: TRBV5-1; DNA: TGCGCCAGCAGCTTAAGAGGACAAGAGACCCAGTACTTC; CDR3: CASSLRGQETQYF
D: -; J: TRBJ2-7; size: -; V: TRBV2; DNA: TGTGCCAGCAGAGGGATCTCATTTCTCCCGCGGAGCTCCTACGAGCAGTACTTC; CDR3: CASRGISFLPRSSYEQYF
D: -; J: TRBJ2-2; size: once; V: TRBV9; DNA: TGTGCCAGCAGCGTAGAAGTGAGGTCAGATGACACCGGGGAGCTGTTTTTT; CDR3: CASSVEVRSDDTGELFF
D: -; J: TRBJ1-2; size: -; V: TRBV27; DNA: TGTGCCAGCAGTTGGAAGCGGGGAGTCTATGGCTACACCTTC; CDR3: CASSWKRGVYGYTF
D: -; J: TRBJ2-5; size: -; V: TRBV6-5; DNA: TGTGCCAGCAGTAACCAAGAGACCCAGTACTTC; CDR3: CASSNQETQYF
D: -; J: TRBJ1-5; size: -; V: TRBV18; DNA: TGTGCCAGCTCACCAGCCGGGAATCAGCCCCAGCATTTT; CDR3: CASSPAGNQPQHF
D: TRBD2; J: TRBJ2-2; size: -; V: TRBV7-9; DNA: TGTGCCAGCAGCTCACTAGCGGTCGGGGAGCTGTTTTTT; CDR3: CASSSLAVGELFF
D: -; J: TRBJ1-4; size: -; V: TRBV18; DNA: TGTGCCAGCTCACCAATCCCCCCGGGGGTCGGGGAAAAACTGTTTTTT; CDR3: CASSPIPPGVGEKLFF
D: -; J: TRBJ2-1; size: once; V: TRBV7-9; DNA: TGTGCCAGCAGCCCAACTAGGGGGGACTACAATGAGCAGTTCTTC; CDR3: CASSPTRGDYNEQFF
D: TRBD1; J: TRBJ2-5; size: -; V: TRBV5-4; DNA: TGTGCCAGCACCCTAGACAGGGCCCAAGGAGTGGGGACCCAGTACTTC; CDR3: CASTLDRAQGVGTQYF
D: TRBD2; J: TRBJ2-3; size: -; V: TRBV6-5; DNA: TGTGCCAGCGAGAAAGGCGGGAGCGCAGATACGCAGTATTTT; CDR3: CASEKGGSADTQYF
D: TRBD1; J: TRBJ1-1; size: -; V: TRBV6-2/TRBV6-3; DNA: TGTGCCAGCAGTTACTCGGTGACAGGGGGGCGAGCTTTCTTT; CDR3: CASSYSVTGGRAFF
D: -; J: TRBJ1-2; size: -; V: TRBV4-1; DNA: TGCGCCAGCAGCGGATCCAACTATGGCTACACCTTC; CDR3: CASSGSNYGYTF
D: TRBD2; J: TRBJ2-3; size: -; V: TRBV24-1; DNA: TGTGCCACCAGTGCAGCGGGGGCCCGGGGTACGCAGTATTTT; CDR3: CATSAAGARGTQYF
D: -; J: TRBJ1-1; size: -; V: TRBV9; DNA: TGTGCCAGCAGCGGGTACACGAACACTGAAGCTTTCTTT; CDR3: CASSGYTNTEAFF
D: TRBD2; J: TRBJ2-7; size: -; V: TRBV7-6; DNA: TGTGCCAGCAGCGCGACTAGCGGGAGAGGGACGGCCCCCTACGAGCAGTACTTC; CDR3: CASSATSGRGTAPYEQYF
D: -; J: TRBJ2-2; size: -; V: TRBV11-3; DNA: TGTGCCAGCAGCTCCACCGGGGAGCTGTTTTTT; CDR3: CASSSTGELFF
D: -; J: TRBJ2-5; size: -; V: TRBV18; DNA: TGTGCCAGCTCACCACCGTCGAGGGAGACCCAGTACTTC; CDR3: CASSPPSRETQYF